The sequence of this TCR beta chain was determined in a study of blood T cell repertoires in COVID-19. V trimming: 2 bases; J trimming: 5 bases; junction bases outside the gene matches: 3. CDR1 and CDR2 (germline): MNHNS, SASEGT. The CDR3 consists of 15 residues. Data came from immunoSEQ multiplex PCR; TCRdb stores just in-frame clones and leaves some out. The sample holds 200,000 to 250,000 clones; about nine tenths are singletons and the top ten take 2.5% to 3.5%. What was sequenced was peripheral blood. This clonotype was sampled from a woman aged 55-75 years with acute or convalescent COVID-19. The rearrangement uses TRBV6-1 and TRBJ1-4, with 9 positions matching TRBD1. CDR3 bases: TGTGCCAGCAGTGAATGGGACAGGGCAAATGAAAAACTGTTTTTT. Translated, it gives CASSEWDRANEKLFF.